This entry concerns a single TCR beta chain. This record comes from a study of TIL therapy for anti-PD-1-resistant metastatic lung cancer. Study background: Half of patients were current or former smokers.

Sequencing used immunoSEQ v3. TCRdb's copy holds only in-frame clones and misses some; the assay was immunoSEQ multiplex PCR. This table has tens of thousands of clones, approximately 69% appearing once. Per germline, CDR1 MNHEY and CDR2 SVGAGI. Trimming removed 2 bases at V and 4 bases at J, with 12 bases between. This CDR3 has 16 residues. Regarding time point: pre-treatment sample, taken before nivolumab and TIL therapy. This rearrangement joins TRBV6-5 to TRBJ1-6; unclear D gene. The specimen comprised blood, sampled at baseline. This sequence originates from a person aged 25-85 years with non-small cell lung cancer. The DNA for the CDR3 is TGTGCCAGCAGTTACGGGGTCGGTAGATATAATTCACCCCTCCACTTT. As protein: CASSYGVGRYNSPLHF.